These T cell receptor beta chains were read from a single sample in a study of cytomegalovirus exposure and HLA in healthy donors. Profiled with immunoSEQ multiplex PCR; TCRdb holds only in-frame clones, not every one. The table has about 140,000 clones, roughly 80% seen once. The sequenced material came from PBMCs. Receptors were obtained from a middle-aged man in good health and CMV-seronegative. The CDR3 runs from the conserved cysteine through the conserved F or W. D genes are given only for firm matches. Clone size is given for some rows only: seen once, a few or many times, or a class if the clone is expanded.

J | D | length | V | size | DNA | CDR3
TRBJ1-2 | TRBD1 | 14 | TRBV7-9 | - | TGTGCCAGCAGCAGCACAGGGGTTAACTATGGCTACACCTTC | CASSSTGVNYGYTF
TRBJ2-1 | - | 16 | TRBV5-1 | - | TGCGCCAGCAGCTTGGCCCTGGGGAGCTCCTACAATGAGCAGTTCTTC | CASSLALGSSYNEQFF
TRBJ2-5 | TRBD1 | 15 | TRBV29-1 | - | TGCAGCCCCCGGACAGGGGGACCTTTCGGGGAGACCCAGTACTTC | CSPRTGGPFGETQYF
TRBJ2-3 | - | 15 | TRBV21-1 | - | TGTGCCAGTACCCCACTAGCGGACAGCACAGATACGCAGTATTTT | CASTPLADSTDTQYF
TRBJ2-2 | TRBD1 | 16 | TRBV28 | - | TGTGCCAGCAGGAGGCAGGGGGCGCCTAACACCGGGGAGCTGTTTTTT | CASRRQGAPNTGELFF
TRBJ2-7 | TRBD2 | 16 | TRBV11-2 | - | TGTGCCAGCAGCTTAACTTTCGGGGGGGCCGGGTACGAGCAGTACTTC | CASSLTFGGAGYEQYF
TRBJ2-4 | - | 15 | TRBV30 | few | TGTGCCTGGAGTGGAATGGGACTAGCCAAAAACATTCAGTACTTC | CAWSGMGLAKNIQYF
TRBJ2-1 | TRBD1 | 13 | TRBV28 | - | TGTGCCAGCAGAGGGACAGGATACAATGAGCAGTTCTTC | CASRGTGYNEQFF
TRBJ1-5 | - | 15 | TRBV30 | - | TGTGCCTGGAGTGTATCAGGAATTGGCAATCAGCCCCAGCATTTT | CAWSVSGIGNQPQHF
TRBJ1-4 | TRBD1 | 14 | TRBV2 | - | TGTGCCAGCAGAGCCGACAGGGGGGGAGGAAAACTGTTTTTT | CASRADRGGGKLFF
TRBJ1-1 | - | 15 | TRBV15 | - | TGTGCCACCAGCAGAGACAGGGGCGATTTCACTGAAGCTTTCTTT | CATSRDRGDFTEAFF
TRBJ2-5 | TRBD1 | 15 | TRBV29-1 | - | TGCAGCGTGATGCCTTATACAGGGGGGCGAGAGACCCAGTACTTC | CSVMPYTGGRETQYF
TRBJ2-1 | - | 12 | TRBV19 | - | TGTGCCAGTAGTAGCTCTGGGCGTGAGCAGTTCTTC | CASSSSGREQFF
TRBJ1-1 | TRBD1 | 16 | TRBV4-3 | few | TGCGCCAGCAGCCACCTCCCGGGACAGGGGAACACTGAAGCTTTCTTT | CASSHLPGQGNTEAFF
TRBJ2-7 | - | 12 | TRBV6-1 | - | TGTGCTAGCAGTGCCCTAAAGTCCGAGCAGTACTTC | CASSALKSEQYF
TRBJ1-1 | - | 14 | TRBV7-2 | - | TGTGCCAGCAGCGCCATGGGGGGGAACACTGAAGCTTTCTTT | CASSAMGGNTEAFF
TRBJ2-2 | TRBD1 | 17 | TRBV19 | - | TGTGCCAGTAGTATACGGACAGGGAGTACCTTCGCCGGGGAGCTGTTTTTT | CASSIRTGSTFAGELFF
TRBJ2-5 | - | 14 | TRBV6-1 | - | TGTGCCAGCAGTGTCTTTCGAGGAGACGAGACCCAGTACTTC | CASSVFRGDETQYF
TRBJ2-4 | - | 14 | TRBV5-4 | - | TGTGCCAGCAGCTTGGCCCCAGAGCGCAACATTCAGTACTTC | CASSLAPERNIQYF
TRBJ2-7 | TRBD1 | 15 | TRBV13 | - | TGTGCCAGCAGCCGAAGACAGGGCGTCGTCCACGAGCAGTACTTC | CASSRRQGVVHEQYF
TRBJ1-4 | - | 13 | TRBV30 | - | TGTGCCTGGAGTCCCGGGGTGGAGGAAAAACTGTTTTTT | CAWSPGVEEKLFF
TRBJ2-5 | - | 14 | TRBV7-9 | - | TGTGCCAGCCATTCTTGGACAAGCCAAGAGACCCAGTACTTC | CASHSWTSQETQYF
TRBJ2-2 | - | 14 | TRBV7-7 | - | TGTGCCAGCAGCCCTACAGAGAACACCGGGGAGCTGTTTTTT | CASSPTENTGELFF
TRBJ2-1 | TRBD2 | 14 | TRBV29-1 | - | TGCAGCGTTGACGGGGGGTGGTCGTACAATGAGCAGTTCTTC | CSVDGGWSYNEQFF
TRBJ2-1 | TRBD2 | 15 | TRBV10-3 | few | TGTGCCATCAGTAGTCGACTAGCGGAGACCCATGAGCAGTTCTTC | CAISSRLAETHEQFF
TRBJ1-4 | - | 12 | TRBV29-1 | - | TGCAGCGTGGGGGCGAGTCGGCCAGGACTGTTTTTT | CSVGASRPGLFF
TRBJ2-3 | - | 15 | TRBV7-2 | - | TGTGCCAGCAGCCTGCTCGGGAGAATCGCAGATACGCAGTATTTT | CASSLLGRIADTQYF
TRBJ2-5 | - | 17 | TRBV5-1 | - | TGCGCCAGCAGCTTTTCGGTTGGGGGGTTTTCGGGAGAGACCCAGTACTTC | CASSFSVGGFSGETQYF
TRBJ2-1 | - | 12 | TRBV7-9 | - | TGTGCCAGCAGCTTAGCGCAGGGTGAGCAGTTCTTC | CASSLAQGEQFF
TRBJ2-1 | - | 15 | TRBV5-4 | - | TGTGCCAGCAGATTGACTAGAGGTCCTTACAATGAGCAGTTCTTC | CASRLTRGPYNEQFF
TRBJ2-3 | TRBD2 | 16 | TRBV6-6 | - | TGTGCCAGCAGTTATCTGGCGGGAGGTGGGGCAGATACGCAGTATTTT | CASSYLAGGGADTQYF
TRBJ2-7 | - | 16 | TRBV28 | - | TGTGCCAGCAGTCGGAATGGGGCCGATCCCCCCTACGAGCAGTACTTC | CASSRNGADPPYEQYF